This TCR beta chain was sequenced in a study of OX40 agonist ivuxolimab in advanced cancers. Study-level information: Intravenous ivuxolimab was administered to patients every 2 weeks at 0.01 to 10 mg/kg. Study-level results: Clonal expansion by week 6 occurred in CD4+ and CD8+ blood T cells (at 0.1 to 3.0 mg/kg). Certain nonresponders likewise exhibited a low normalized T-cell clonal expansion.

Assay used: immunoSEQ multiplex PCR; TCRdb lists only in-frame clones, some missing. The table has 60,000 to 85,000 clones, roughly 83% seen once; the top ten hold around 1.4%. Concerning this clone: The target antigen is unknown.

Germline V gene lookup returns CDR1 SGHNT and CDR2 YYREEE (reference sequence). Trimming cost V 4 bases and J 4 bases; bases outside gene matches: 13. The CDR3 covers 17 residues. The clonotype was recovered from an adult with an advanced solid tumor such as melanoma, head and neck, liver or kidney cancer. The sample was CD4+ or CD8+ T cells sorted from blood, taken in a trial of the OX40 agonist ivuxolimab. This chain links TRBV5-4 with TRBJ2-5; 10 nucleotides match TRBD1. For the CDR3, the DNA is TGTGCCAGCAGCCAAAAAACCGGGACAGGGGTTTCAGAGACCCAGTACTTC. It codes for CASSQKTGTGVSETQYF.